Sequencing of this T cell receptor beta chain was carried out in a study of response to subunit inactivated influenza vaccine. Trimming stripped 4 bases from V and 4 bases from J, with 8 bases between. The CDR3 is 11 amino acids. Per germline, CDR1 SQVTM and CDR2 ANQGSEA. Each CDR3 protein gets one entry after TCRdb re-called the RT-PCR reads with MiXCR. The profile shows about 520,000 distinct CDR3 sequences, approximately 7.8% of them singletons. Sequencing used PBMCs from blood, obtained around 25 months after vaccination. The chain joins TRBV29-1 to TRBJ2-7, with a possible D match to TRBD1 (6 bases). This sequence originates from a man aged 50 to 69 who received an inactivated influenza vaccine. The CDR3 here is CSVATGYEQYF. CDR3 DNA: TGCAGCGTTGCAACAGGGTACGAGCAGTACTTC.